A selection of T cell receptor beta chains follows, all from one sample in a study of human T cells and chemical hapten exposure. TCRdb reprocessed the RACE reads via MiXCR and lists one record per CDR3 protein. The sample has tens of thousands of distinct CDR3 sequences, about 11% seen once. The specimen was whole blood, collected in connection with sensitization to the hapten diphenylcyclopropenone (DPC). The receptors derive from a woman between 45 and 65 years old with alopecia areata. Some clones in this sample may be carry-over from other donors' samples. The CDR3 runs from the conserved cysteine through the conserved F or W. D genes are given only for firm matches. Clone size is shown for a subset of rows, as once, few, many or a class of expanded clone.

j_call | clone_size | v_call | d_call | cdr3_aa | cdr3_nt
TRBJ2-3 | . | TRBV30 | . | CAWSFRDTQYF | TGTGCCTGGAGTTTCCGGGACACGCAGTATTTT
TRBJ2-3 | few | TRBV29-1 | . | CSVVEVAQYF | TGCAGCGTTGTTGAGGTGGCGCAGTATTTT
TRBJ2-1 | few | TRBV19 | . | CASSLALSSYNEQFF | TGTGCCAGTAGTTTAGCGTTAAGCTCCTACAATGAGCAGTTCTTC
TRBJ1-4 | . | TRBV19 | . | CASSTSSGATNEKLFF | TGTGCCAGTAGTACATCCTCGGGAGCGACTAATGAAAAACTGTTTTTT
TRBJ1-1 | few | TRBV14 | TRBD1 | CASSQDRGRVTEAFF | TGTGCCAGCAGCCAAGACAGGGGGCGCGTCACTGAAGCTTTCTTT
TRBJ2-3 | many | TRBV7-8 | . | CASSLRPSTDTQYF | TGTGCCAGCAGCTTACGACCGAGCACAGATACGCAGTATTTT
TRBJ2-7 | . | TRBV6-6 | . | CAVSRGALPEQYF | TGTGCCGTTTCCCGGGGGGCGCTCCCCGAGCAGTACTTC
TRBJ2-1 | many | TRBV11-3 | . | CASSLRVGSYNEQFF | TGTGCCAGCAGCTTAAGAGTGGGAAGCTACAATGAGCAGTTCTTC
TRBJ2-5 | . | TRBV10-2 | . | CASSGQNGLARETQYF | TGCGCCAGCAGCGGACAGAACGGTCTCGCTCGAGAGACCCAGTACTTC
TRBJ1-1 | . | TRBV20-1 | TRBD1 | CSARDMGQGIGEAFF | TGCAGTGCTAGAGATATGGGACAGGGTATCGGTGAAGCTTTCTTT
TRBJ2-7 | . | TRBV24-1 | . | CATSAGAGIYEQYF | TGTGCCACCAGTGCCGGGGCAGGGATCTACGAGCAGTACTTC
TRBJ1-5 | many | TRBV7-8 | . | CASSFLGGQPQHF | TGTGCCAGCAGCTTTTTAGGGGGTCAGCCCCAGCATTTT
TRBJ1-1 | once | TRBV5-1 | TRBD1 | CASSIGTGVSGTEAFF | TGCGCCAGCAGCATCGGGACAGGGGTATCGGGCACTGAAGCTTTCTTT
TRBJ2-5 | few | TRBV5-6 | . | CASSLVRVGPRETQYF | TGTGCCAGCAGCTTGGTGAGGGTAGGGCCGAGAGAGACCCAGTACTTC
TRBJ2-1 | . | TRBV4-1 | . | CASSKGGGSRYNEQFF | TGCGCCAGCAGCAAAGGGGGCGGGAGCCGCTACAATGAGCAGTTCTTC
TRBJ2-1 | . | TRBV7-9 | . | CASSFARQAASIDEQFF | TGTGCCAGCAGCTTTGCCAGACAGGCCGCGAGTATAGATGAGCAGTTCTTC
TRBJ2-7 | . | TRBV6-6 | . | CASSYSTGQGQYF | TGTGCCAGCAGTTACTCGACTGGGCAGGGGCAGTACTTC
TRBJ2-7 | many | TRBV7-8 | . | CASSASSGSYEQYF | TGTGCCAGCAGCGCGAGTTCAGGTTCCTACGAGCAGTACTTC
TRBJ2-7 | many | TRBV28 | . | CASRPTPSYEQYF | TGTGCCAGCAGGCCCACACCCTCCTACGAGCAGTACTTC
TRBJ1-3 | . | TRBV5-6 | TRBD1 | CASSLRGQGNAIYF | TGTGCCAGCAGCTTAAGGGGACAGGGGAACGCCATATATTTT
TRBJ1-1 | . | TRBV28 | TRBD1 | CASEGDRENTEAFF | TGTGCCAGCGAGGGGGACAGGGAGAACACTGAAGCTTTCTTT
TRBJ2-1 | many | TRBV11-2 | . | CASSLNMRSYNEQFF | TGTGCCAGCAGCTTAAACATGCGGTCCTACAATGAGCAGTTCTTC
TRBJ1-5 | many | TRBV10-3 | . | CAISPRGGNQPQHF | TGTGCCATCAGTCCCCGAGGGGGTAATCAGCCCCAGCATTTT
TRBJ1-5 | . | TRBV7-8 | . | CASSLDGLQPQHF | TGTGCCAGCAGCTTAGATGGTCTTCAGCCCCAGCATTTT
TRBJ2-2 | many | TRBV5-1 | . | CASSSPGLNTGELFF | TGCGCCAGCAGCTCTCCGGGACTGAACACCGGGGAGCTGTTTTTT
TRBJ1-1 | many | TRBV3-1 | . | CASSHYGANTEAFF | TGTGCCAGCAGCCACTATGGAGCCAACACTGAAGCTTTCTTT
TRBJ2-7 | many | TRBV7-2 | . | CASSLGLGQGRGEQYF | TGTGCCAGCAGCTTAGGACTCGGGCAGGGTCGGGGCGAGCAGTACTTC
TRBJ1-1 | many | TRBV29-1 | . | CSAGSGGAFF | TGCAGCGCAGGCTCGGGGGGGGCTTTCTTT
TRBJ2-5 | . | TRBV7-9 | TRBD2 | CASSPTSGGAPETQYF | TGTGCCAGCAGCCCAACTAGCGGGGGGGCTCCCGAGACCCAGTACTTC
TRBJ2-7 | few | TRBV20-1 | . | CSARDLLRDKSYEQYF | TGCAGTGCTAGAGATTTATTGAGGGACAAGTCCTACGAGCAGTACTTC
TRBJ1-1 | many | TRBV7-9 | . | CASSEGRRGTEAFF | TGTGCCAGCAGCGAGGGACGGAGGGGGACTGAAGCTTTCTTT
TRBJ1-4 | . | TRBV28 | TRBD1 | CASRRPGTGYEKLFF | TGTGCCAGCAGACGCCCCGGGACAGGGTATGAAAAACTGTTTTTT
TRBJ1-2 | many | TRBV12-3/TRBV12-4 | TRBD1 | CASSRGQGQGGYTF | TGTGCCAGCAGCAGGGGACAGGGGCAAGGTGGCTACACCTTC
TRBJ2-1 | many | TRBV27 | TRBD2 | CASPNLALLGEGLLYEQFF | TGTGCCAGTCCAAATCTGGCCCTCCTTGGGGAGGGCCTCTTATATGAGCAGTTCTTC
TRBJ1-3 | many | TRBV5-5 | . | CASSSDRDGISGNTIYF | TGTGCCAGCAGCTCCGACCGGGACGGAATCTCTGGAAACACCATATATTTT
TRBJ2-1 | . | TRBV14 | . | CASSQGGWADGWKSRGQFF | TGTGCCAGCAGCCAAGGGGGCTGGGCGGACGGATGGAAAAGTAGAGGGCAGTTCTTC
TRBJ2-7 | . | TRBV29-1 | TRBD2 | CSVERVASGEQYF | TGCAGCGTTGAAAGGGTGGCTAGCGGAGAGCAGTACTTC